These T cell receptor beta chains were read from a single sample in a study of blood T cells in healthy people across ages. Each CDR3 protein gets one entry after TCRdb re-called the 5' RACE reads with MiXCR. The sample lists hundreds of thousands of distinct CDR3 sequences; about 62% were seen once. Input material: blood. The receptors derive from a man aged 25 to 40 in good health. The CDR3 runs from the conserved cysteine through the conserved F or W. Fields, in order: clone size, V gene, J gene, D gene, CDR3 DNA, CDR3 protein. D genes are given only for firm matches. Not every row has a clone size; where given, it reads once, few, many or a size class.

>.|TRBV2|TRBJ2-6|.
TGTGCCGGCATGGGGGCTGGGGCCAACGTCCTGACTTTC
CAGMGAGANVLTF
>.|TRBV6-6|TRBJ2-3|.
TGTGCCAGCAGTTACTCAGGGGGACCTGCCGAAGATACGCAGTATTTT
CASSYSGGPAEDTQYF
>.|TRBV12-3/TRBV12-4|TRBJ2-3|TRBD2
TGTGCCAGCAGTTCCCTAGGACTAGCGGGAGCAACAGATACGCAGTATTTT
CASSSLGLAGATDTQYF
>.|TRBV9|TRBJ1-5|.
TGTGCCAGCAGCGACCACTCGGTGGATCAGCCCCAGCATTTT
CASSDHSVDQPQHF
>.|TRBV7-9|TRBJ2-7|.
TGTGCCAGCAGCTCGTCGGGACTCCGTGGAGAGCAGTACTTC
CASSSSGLRGEQYF
>.|TRBV6-6|TRBJ1-4|.
TGTGCCAGCAGGGGAGGGGGTGGAAATGAAAAACTGTTTTTT
CASRGGGGNEKLFF
>.|TRBV14|TRBJ2-5|.
TGTGCCAGCAGCCAAGGGTTGTGGGCCCAGTACTTC
CASSQGLWAQYF
>.|TRBV5-1|TRBJ2-1|TRBD2
TGCGCCAGCAGCTACGGACTAGCGGCTAACAATGAGCAGTTCTTC
CASSYGLAANNEQFF
>.|TRBV7-9|TRBJ2-2|.
TGTGCCAGCAGCCAACGGGACGACAGTTTGGCCGGGGAGCTGTTTTTT
CASSQRDDSLAGELFF
>.|TRBV5-6|TRBJ1-5|TRBD1
TGTGCCAGCAGCTTGGGTATTGGGACAGGGTCGAATCAGCCCCAGCATTTT
CASSLGIGTGSNQPQHF
>.|TRBV21-1|TRBJ1-2|.
TGTGCCAGCAGCCCCCCGGGGTTCCCTTATGGCTACACCTTC
CASSPPGFPYGYTF
>.|TRBV3-1|TRBJ2-7|TRBD1
TGTGCCAGCAGCCCTGGGACAGGGCCCAACTACGAGCAGTACTTC
CASSPGTGPNYEQYF
>.|TRBV6-2/TRBV6-3|TRBJ2-7|TRBD1
TGTGCCAGCAGTTCCTACCGGGACAGGGTTGCATACGAGCAGTACTTC
CASSSYRDRVAYEQYF
>.|TRBV3-1|TRBJ1-2|.
TGTGCCAGCAGCCAGGGGGCAGGGTGTGGCTACACCTTC
CASSQGAGCGYTF
>few|TRBV7-9|TRBJ2-5|TRBD2
TGTGCCAGCAGCGTCGGACTAGCGGGAGTGGAGACCCAGTACTTC
CASSVGLAGVETQYF
>.|TRBV29-1|TRBJ2-3|TRBD2
TGCAGCGTTGTTCGCATGGGGGGGTCTAGTACTACAGATACGCAGTATTTT
CSVVRMGGSSTTDTQYF
>.|TRBV5-1|TRBJ2-3|.
TGCGCCAGCAGCTTACGGGGGCGGACGCCGTCTAGCACAGATACGCAGTATTTT
CASSLRGRTPSSTDTQYF
>.|TRBV6-2/TRBV6-3|TRBJ1-2|.
TGTGCCAGCAATACGGATCGGGATGGCTACACCTTC
CASNTDRDGYTF
>once|TRBV6-2/TRBV6-3|TRBJ2-1|TRBD2
TGTGCCAGCAGTTACCCCCATGCGGGAGGTTACAATGAGCAGTTCTTC
CASSYPHAGGYNEQFF
>many|TRBV7-9|TRBJ2-7|.
TGTGCCAGCGGATACAGGGATCCCTTGTACGAGCAGTACTTC
CASGYRDPLYEQYF
>.|TRBV3-1|TRBJ2-7|.
TGTGCCAGCAGCCAAGATCGGGTAGGGGCTCCCTACGAGCAGTACTTC
CASSQDRVGAPYEQYF
>.|TRBV16|TRBJ1-4|.
TGTGCCAGCAGCCAAACATTTGCGAATGAAAAACTGTTTTTT
CASSQTFANEKLFF
>.|TRBV7-2|TRBJ2-7|.
TGTGCCAGCAGCTTAGGGGCCGTACAATACGAGCAGTACTTC
CASSLGAVQYEQYF
>.|TRBV29-1|TRBJ1-4|.
TGCAGCGTTGAGCAGGGTGGGAGTGAAAAACTGTTTTTT
CSVEQGGSEKLFF
>.|TRBV5-1|TRBJ2-7|TRBD2
TGCGCCAGCAGCTTGGCCCCTACTACTAGCGGGATCTACGAGCAGTACTTC
CASSLAPTTSGIYEQYF
>.|TRBV28|TRBJ2-7|TRBD2
TGTGCCAGCAGTTCGGGTGGGAGGGTCTCCTACGAGCAGTACTTC
CASSSGGRVSYEQYF
>.|TRBV4-1|TRBJ2-4|TRBD2
TGCGCCAGCAGCCATGGACTAGCGGCACAATTAGCCAAAAACATTCAGTACTTC
CASSHGLAAQLAKNIQYF
>.|TRBV6-2/TRBV6-3|TRBJ2-5|.
TGTGCCAGCAGTTACTCGACCCCGGGCTATACCATGGAGGAGACCCAGTACTTC
CASSYSTPGYTMEETQYF
>.|TRBV12-3/TRBV12-4|TRBJ2-1|TRBD2
TGTGCCAGCTACAGCGGGGCTTACAATGAGCAGTTCTTC
CASYSGAYNEQFF
>few|TRBV10-3|TRBJ2-7|TRBD1
TGTGCCAGTACCCCGGGACAGCTCCCCGAGCAGTACTTC
CASTPGQLPEQYF
>.|TRBV27|TRBJ2-3|.
TGTGCCAGCAGTTTATCGATAGCTCCGACAGATACGCAGTATTTT
CASSLSIAPTDTQYF
>.|TRBV7-2|TRBJ2-7|.
TGTGCCAGCAGCCCCTCCAGGGTTGACGAGCAGTACTTC
CASSPSRVDEQYF
>few|TRBV4-1|TRBJ2-5|.
TGCGCCAGCAGCCAAGTAGGGACTGGGGAGACCCAGTACTTC
CASSQVGTGETQYF
>few|TRBV7-6|TRBJ2-1|.
TGTGCCAGCAGCCCCGGCGCAGGGGGGGCAAGAAATGAGCAGTTCTTC
CASSPGAGGARNEQFF
>.|TRBV29-1|TRBJ1-2|.
TGCAGCGTTGAAATTGTGGGTGGCTACACCTTC
CSVEIVGGYTF
>.|TRBV7-2|TRBJ2-1|.
TGTGCCAGCAGCTGGCCCGGGACAACCTACAATGAGCAGTTCTTC
CASSWPGTTYNEQFF
>.|TRBV11-2|TRBJ2-3|.
TGCGCCAGCAGCTTGGAAAGGGGGGATACGCAGTATTTT
CASSLERGDTQYF
>.|TRBV5-1|TRBJ2-1|TRBD2
TGCGCCAGTCGAAGGGGACTAGCGGAATCACCGGGATACAATGAGCAGTTCTTC
CASRRGLAESPGYNEQFF
>many|TRBV7-2|TRBJ1-1|.
TGTGCCAGCAGCTTAGCTCCTGACACTGAAGCTTTCTTT
CASSLAPDTEAFF
>.|TRBV28|TRBJ2-7|.
TGTGCCAGCAGTTCAACAGGGGAGGGATGGGAGCAGTACTTC
CASSSTGEGWEQYF
>few|TRBV6-5|TRBJ2-1|.
TGTGCCAGCAGTTACGACCTCTGGGGATCCAAAGTAGAGCAGTTCTTC
CASSYDLWGSKVEQFF